This record looks at one T cell receptor (beta chain) sequence and its context. This specimen belongs to a study of ipilimumab plus nivolumab after autologous stem cell transplantation. The wider study: Both relapsed and primary refractory DLBCL were included.

Assay used: immunoSEQ multiplex PCR; TCRdb lists only in-frame clones, some missing. Here the sample spans 15,000 to 20,000 clones, 80% to 90% being singletons. CDR3 length equals 13 residues. Trimming cost V 3 bases and J 6 bases, with 12 bases left between them. Germline CDR1 reads MNHGY; CDR2 reads SVAAGI. This sequence was found in a male donor with diffuse large B-cell lymphoma. V and J are TRBV6-9 and TRBJ2-7; D is unresolved. Here the sequenced sample was PBMCs, taken in a trial of ipilimumab plus nivolumab as post-transplant consolidation. CDR3 amino acids: CASSYYQVGEQYF. In nucleotides, the CDR3 is TGTGCCAGCAGTTACTACCAGGTCGGCGAGCAGTACTTC.